This passage covers 32 T cell receptor beta chains from one sample sequenced in a study of cytomegalovirus exposure and HLA in healthy donors. PCR amplification relied on 60 Vbeta primers (plus 13 Jbeta primers). Sequencing was performed with immunoSEQ multiplex PCR; in TCRdb, only in-frame clones are kept and a portion is missing. The sample holds 150,000 to 200,000 clones; roughly 87% are singletons and the top ten take around 0.93%. Input material: PBMCs. Receptors originate from a woman in her 30s in good health and CMV-seronegative.

V gene TRBV9 combines with J gene TRBJ2-3, with TRBD2 identical over 7 bases. The CDR3 contains 15 residues. V gave up 4 bases and J gave up 0 bases; unmatched junction bases: 5. Per germline, CDR1 SGDLS and CDR2 YYNGEE. The CDR3 is CASSQGAGSTDTQYF. The CDR3 DNA reads as TGTGCCAGCAGCCAAGGAGCGGGAAGCACAGATACGCAGTATTTT. The variable domain in full, completed from reference TRBV9 and TRBJ2-3, reads DSGVTQTPKHLITATGQRVTLRCSPRSGDLSVYWYQQSLDQGLQFLIQYYNGEERAKGNILERFSAQQFPDLHSELNLSSLELGDSALYFCASSQGAGSTDTQYFGPGTRLTVL.

This clone has a single count. The chain combines TRBV21-1 with TRBJ1-5. TRBV21-1 is tagged as a pseudogene. The CDR3 has 15 residues. The CDR3 here is CASSPGLGGNQPQHF. In DNA form, the CDR3 reads TGTGCCAGCAGCCCGGGACTCGGAGGCAATCAGCCCCAGCATTTT.

The CDR3 sequence: CASSFRETQYF. The CDR3 DNA reads as TGTGCCAGCAGCTTTCGAGAGACCCAGTACTTC. The genes are TRBV7-8 and TRBJ2-5; D gene ambiguous. Germline assignment: CDR1 SGHVS and CDR2 FQNEAQ. V lost 3 bases, J lost 4 bases, and 3 bases lay in between. CDR3 size: 11 residues. The whole variable domain, remainder taken from reference TRBV7-8 and TRBJ2-5, is GAGVSQSPRYKVAKRGQDVALRCDPISGHVSLFWYQQALGQGPEFLTYFQNEAQLDKSGLPSDRFFAERPEGSVSTLKIQRTQQEDSAVYLCASSFRETQYFGPGTRLLVL.

This clone was seen once. The J gene is TRBJ1-2, the V gene TRBV5-6; 11 bases fit TRBD1. CDR3 size: 14 residues. Germline-derived CDR1 and CDR2 are SGHDT and YYEEEE. The V and J ends lost 6 bases and 7 bases, in that order; junction bases with no gene match: 8. The CDR3 loop reads CASIQPGTGGGYTF. The DNA for the CDR3 is TGTGCCAGCATCCAGCCTGGGACAGGGGGTGGCTACACCTTC.

This chain uses TRBV4-3 with TRBJ2-3; TRBD2 matches 12 bases. V shed 1 base, J shed 4 bases, and the junction held 3 bases outside the gene matches. Germline V CDR1 and CDR2: LGHNA, YSLEER. The CDR3 has 16 amino acids. CDR3 sequence reads: CASSQASGGVADTQYF. DNA for the CDR3: TGCGCCAGCAGCCAAGCTAGCGGGGGGGTAGCAGATACGCAGTATTTT.

The chain is built from TRBV30 and TRBJ1-3, with 7 bases identical to TRBD1. This CDR3 spans 13 amino acids. CDR1 is GTSNPN, CDR2 SVGIG, per germline (reference sequence). J gave up 2 bases and V 4 bases, and 2 bases lay outside the gene matches. CDR3 loop: CAWTTGAGNTIYF. The CDR3 DNA reads TGTGCCTGGACTACAGGGGCTGGAAACACCATATATTTT.

Details on this clone: The sample carries other DNA sequences with the same CDR3. This chain connects TRBV6-5 to TRBJ1-6; perhaps TRBD1 as D (6 bases). Germline V gene data show CDR1 as MNHEY and CDR2 as SVGAGI. The CDR3 consists of 13 residues. With 2 bases removed from V and 13 bases from J, the gap between germline ends came to 12 bases. The CDR3 bases are TGTGCCAGCAGTTACCAGGGGCGATCCCCCCTCCACTTT. Amino acid sequence: CASSYQGRSPLHF.

The chain is built from TRBV5-4 and TRBJ1-2; D may be TRBD1 (5 bases). CDR1 SGHNT and CDR2 YYREEE come from the germline V gene (reference sequence). The V gene lost 3 bases and the J gene lost 8 bases, with 20 bases spanning the gap. The CDR3 sequence is 15 residues long. The CDR3 DNA sequence: TGTGCCAGCAGCTGGGGGGGAGAGGGGCTGAGGGGCTACACCTTC. Translating gives CASSWGGEGLRGYTF. Based on the CDR3 plus reference TRBV5-4 and TRBJ1-2, the full variable domain is ETGVTQSPTHLIKTRGQQVTLRCSSQSGHNTVSWYQQALGQGPQFIFQYYREEENGRGNFPPRFSGLQFPNYSSELNVNALELDDSALYLCASSWGGEGLRGYTFGSGTRLTVV.

The chain has TRBV18 and TRBJ2-3, with D perhaps matching TRBD2 (6 bases). Germline CDR1 and CDR2: KGHSH and LQKENI. V lost 4 bases and J 0 bases, leaving 17 bases between the germline ends. The CDR3 sequence is 17 residues long. The CDR3 here is CASSRELSGYSTDTQYF. CDR3 nucleotide sequence: TGTGCCAGCTCACGGGAGTTGAGCGGGTATAGCACAGATACGCAGTATTTT.

The chain uses TRBV5-1 and TRBJ1-6; 12 bases line up with TRBD1. CDR1 and CDR2 (germline): SGHRS, YFSETQ. The CDR3 is 16 residues long. Trimming cost V 7 bases and J 8 bases; bases outside gene matches: 10. The CDR3 protein is CASRRDRGRFDSPLHF. In DNA form, the CDR3 reads TGCGCCAGCCGGCGGGACAGGGGGCGGTTCGATTCACCCCTCCACTTT.

This chain uses TRBV5-1 with TRBJ2-7, with D possibly matching TRBD2 (5 bases). The germline CDR1 and CDR2 sequences are SGHRS and YFSETQ. Trimming removed 2 bases at V and 4 bases at J, with 16 bases between. The CDR3 length is 15 residues. CDR3 nucleotide sequence: TGCGCCAGCAGCTTTTCCCCAGCGGAACCTTACGAGCAGTACTTC. Encoded protein: CASSFSPAEPYEQYF.

The chain couples TRBV7-2 to TRBJ2-1; 13 nucleotides line up with TRBD2. The V gene end was trimmed by 5 bases and the J gene end by 5 bases; junction bases not matched to a gene: 6. CDR1 and CDR2 from the germline V gene are SGHTA and FQGNSA. This CDR3 contains 16 residues. The CDR3 region has the DNA TGTGCCAGCAGCCGTAGACTAGCGGGAGGCCACAATGAGCAGTTCTTC. Protein: CASSRRLAGGHNEQFF. Full variable domain (rest looked up from reference TRBV7-2 and TRBJ2-1): GAGVSQSPSNKVTEKGKDVELRCDPISGHTALYWYRQSLGQGLEFLIYFQGNSAPDKSGLPSDRFSAERTGGSVSTLTIQRTQQEDSAVYLCASSRRLAGGHNEQFFGPGTRLTVL.

The chain links TRBV6-4 to TRBJ2-3; D uncertain. The ends were cut back, 3 bases at V and 6 bases at J, with 10 bases in the middle. This CDR3 has 13 residues. Germline V lookup: CDR1 MRHNA, CDR2 SNTAGT. The CDR3 reads CASSEDGEDTQYF. The CDR3 DNA reads TGTGCCAGCAGTGAAGATGGAGAGGATACGCAGTATTTT.

J is TRBJ1-1 and V is TRBV18; 7 bases match TRBD1. V trimming: 3 bases; J trimming: 5 bases; junction bases outside the gene matches: 3. CDR3 size: 13 residues. Germline V gene data show CDR1 as KGHSH and CDR2 as LQKENI. CDR3 loop: CASSPTGDTEAFF. CDR3 nucleotides: TGTGCCAGCTCACCTACAGGGGATACTGAAGCTTTCTTT.

The chain recombines TRBV27 with TRBJ1-6; weak D call: TRBD1 (6 bases). Germline V lookup: CDR1 MNHEY, CDR2 SMNVEV (reference sequence). V was pared by 5 bases and J by 5 bases, with 16 bases between. There are 16 residues in the CDR3. The CDR3 loop is CASSLRIRQDNSPLHF. The DNA for the CDR3 is TGTGCCAGCAGTCTCCGAATCAGACAGGATAATTCACCCCTCCACTTT.

This clone occurred a few times. J is TRBJ2-7 and V is TRBV10-1; a weak D match, TRBD1 (6 bases). The V and J ends lost 2 bases and 5 bases respectively, with 10 bases between them. CDR1 is WNHNN, CDR2 SYGVQD, per germline (reference sequence). The CDR3 runs 13 residues. CDR3 residues: CASSEAGADEQYF. The CDR3, as DNA: TGCGCCAGCAGTGAGGCAGGGGCTGACGAGCAGTACTTC.

V and J are TRBV5-8 and TRBJ1-1, with D uncertain. V shed 5 bases and J shed 7 bases, with 9 bases lying between them. CDR3 length: 11 residues. The germline V gene has CDR1 SGHTS and CDR2 YDEGEE. The CDR3 sequence is CASRRSGEAFF. The CDR3 region has the DNA TGTGCCAGCAGAAGGAGCGGTGAAGCTTTCTTT.

DNA of the CDR3: TGCAGCGTGGGACAGGGGTTGGGCAATCAGCCCCAGCATTTT. Translation: CSVGQGLGNQPQHF. The rearrangement joins TRBV29-1 to TRBJ1-5, with 10 bases lining up with TRBD1. The CDR3 loop spans 14 amino acids. Trimming cost V 6 bases and J 2 bases; bases outside gene matches: 4. Looked up from germline, CDR1 is SQVTM and CDR2 is ANQGSEA.

V gene TRBV15 combines with J gene TRBJ1-4, with D possibly matching TRBD1 (6 bases). Trimming removed 3 bases from V and 3 bases from J, with 14 bases in between. Germline V gene data show CDR1 as LNHNV and CDR2 as YYDKDF (reference sequence). The CDR3 is made up of 16 amino acids. CDR3: CATSRGGRGPNEKLFF. The DNA for the CDR3 is TGTGCCACCAGCAGGGGGGGGCGGGGGCCTAATGAAAAACTGTTTTTT.

This clone occurred a few times. This chain uses TRBV19 with TRBJ1-4; possibly TRBD1 for D (5 bases). The CDR3 spans 15 residues. V was clipped by 5 bases and J by 3 bases, with 13 bases between them. The germline V gene encodes CDR1 LNHDA and CDR2 SQIVND (reference sequence). The CDR3 here is CASSPSGGANEKLFF. In DNA, the CDR3 is TGTGCCAGTAGTCCCTCGGGAGGGGCTAATGAAAAACTGTTTTTT.

V usage is TRBV4-1 and J usage is TRBJ2-7; D might be TRBD2 (6 bases). CDR1 is MGHRA, CDR2 YSYEKL, per germline. Trimming pared 1 base from V and 0 bases from J, leaving 13 bases between. The CDR3 runs 16 residues. This CDR3 is CASSQAPMGGSYEQYF. In DNA form, the CDR3 reads TGCGCCAGCAGCCAAGCCCCTATGGGGGGCTCCTACGAGCAGTACTTC.

The chain carries TRBV7-3 and TRBJ2-3; TRBD2 matches 8 bases. Losses at the gene ends were 1 base for V and 8 bases for J; bases not matched to a gene: 11. Germline lookup yields CDR1 SGHTA and CDR2 FQGTGA. The CDR3 runs to 16 residues. The CDR3 DNA reads as TGTGCCAGCAGCTTAAAGGGAACTCCGGGAGGGGCTACGCAGTATTTT. As protein: CASSLKGTPGGATQYF. The entire variable domain, with the rest obtained from reference TRBV7-3 and TRBJ2-3, is as follows: GAGVSQTPSNKVTEKGKYVELRCDPISGHTALYWYRQSLGQGPEFLIYFQGTGAADDSGLPNDRFFAVRPEGSVSTLKIQRTERGDSAVYLCASSLKGTPGGATQYFGPGTRLTVL.

The V gene is TRBV27, the J gene TRBJ1-2; 9 nucleotides match TRBD1. Germline CDR1 MNHEY, CDR2 SMNVEV (reference sequence). The CDR3 totals 17 residues. With V trimmed by 4 bases and J by 7 bases, 16 bases remained unmatched. The CDR3 nucleotides are TGTGCCAGCAGTTCCCTCGAGGAAAACAGGGGGCGCTTTGGCTACACCTTC. Its translation: CASSSLEENRGRFGYTF.

The V call is TRBV5-6, the J call TRBJ2-3, with D tentatively TRBD2 (7 bases). Germline V gene lookup returns CDR1 SGHDT and CDR2 YYEEEE. The V and J ends lost 5 bases and 0 bases respectively, with 13 bases between them. This CDR3 spans 15 amino acids. This chain's CDR3 is CASRGGPASTDTQYF. CDR3 nucleotide sequence: TGTGCCAGCAGGGGGGGGCCTGCTAGCACAGATACGCAGTATTTT.

V gene TRBV7-6 combines with J gene TRBJ1-2, with D possibly being TRBD1 (6 bases). Germline V gene data show CDR1 as SGHVS and CDR2 as FNYEAQ. The CDR3 covers 19 residues. V lost 1 base to trimming and J lost 1 base, with 22 bases between them. In DNA form, the CDR3 reads TGTGCCAGCAGCTTAGTTCGGGGTGAGGCAGGGGATATTAACTATGGCTACACCTTC. Its translation is CASSLVRGEAGDINYGYTF.

V is TRBV18 and J is TRBJ2-1; 7 positions agree with TRBD1. This CDR3 has 14 residues. V lost 4 bases, J lost 6 bases, and 6 bases stayed unmatched. The germline gives CDR1 KGHSH, CDR2 LQKENI. The CDR3 nucleotides are TGTGCCAGCTCACGATCAGGACAGGCCAATGAGCAGTTCTTC. Its protein product is CASSRSGQANEQFF.

J is TRBJ2-5 and V is TRBV15; D is ambiguous. Trimming pared 4 bases from V and 3 bases from J, leaving 3 bases between. The CDR3 spans 11 residues. Germline values: CDR1 LNHNV, CDR2 YYDKDF (reference sequence). CDR3 nucleotide sequence: TGTGCCACCAGCACCGAAGAGACCCAGTACTTC. As protein: CATSTEETQYF. The whole variable domain, remainder taken from reference TRBV15 and TRBJ2-5, is DAMVIQNPRYQVTQFGKPVTLSCSQTLNHNVMYWYQQKSSQAPKLLFHYYDKDFNNEADTPDNFQSRRPNTSFCFLDIRSPGLGDTAMYLCATSTEETQYFGPGTRLLVL.

This chain uses TRBV19 with TRBJ2-2, with a weak D call TRBD2 (5 bases). V dropped 2 bases and J dropped 9 bases, with 10 bases sitting between them. CDR1 LNHDA and CDR2 SQIVND come from the germline V gene (reference sequence). This CDR3 has 13 residues. The CDR3 nucleotides are TGTGCCAGTAGTATATGGGGAGAAAGGGAGCTGTTTTTT. Residues: CASSIWGERELFF.

The V gene is TRBV6-1, the J gene TRBJ2-7, with D possibly being TRBD2 (6 bases). Per the germline V gene, CDR1 is MNHNS and CDR2 is SASEGT. The CDR3 is made up of 15 amino acids. V lost 9 bases and J lost 2, with 20 bases in between. The CDR3 sequence is CASTHAASDTYEQYF. CDR3 DNA sequence: TGTGCCAGTACTCATGCGGCTAGCGACACCTACGAGCAGTACTTC.

This clone occurred once. The V gene is TRBV7-9, the J gene TRBJ2-5; possibly TRBD1 for D (6 bases). The DNA end is more similar to TRBJ2-7, so the J call may be wrong. CDR1 and CDR2 from the germline V gene are SEHNR and FQNEAQ (reference sequence). This CDR3 contains 14 residues. The CDR3, as DNA: TGTGCCAGCAGCTTAGGACAGGCATCCTACGAGCAGTACTTC. It codes for CASSLGQASYEQYF.

This clone was detected only once. This chain links TRBV5-6 with TRBJ2-1; 12 bases map to TRBD2. Germline CDR1 is SGHDT and CDR2 is YYEEEE. Trimming took 7 bases from V and 6 from J; bases not matched to a gene: 5. CDR3 length: 14 residues. The CDR3 spells CASFGLAGLNEQFF. Here the CDR3 DNA reads TGTGCCAGCTTCGGACTAGCGGGACTCAATGAGCAGTTCTTC.

The chain uses TRBV6-5 and TRBJ2-7; 10 bases line up with TRBD2. The ends lost 6 bases at V and 5 bases at J; junction bases unmatched: 7. Looked up from germline, CDR1 is MNHEY and CDR2 is SVGAGI. The CDR3 extends over 14 amino acids. This chain's CDR3 is CASRQGLAINEQYF. CDR3 bases: TGTGCCAGCAGACAGGGACTAGCGATCAACGAGCAGTACTTC.